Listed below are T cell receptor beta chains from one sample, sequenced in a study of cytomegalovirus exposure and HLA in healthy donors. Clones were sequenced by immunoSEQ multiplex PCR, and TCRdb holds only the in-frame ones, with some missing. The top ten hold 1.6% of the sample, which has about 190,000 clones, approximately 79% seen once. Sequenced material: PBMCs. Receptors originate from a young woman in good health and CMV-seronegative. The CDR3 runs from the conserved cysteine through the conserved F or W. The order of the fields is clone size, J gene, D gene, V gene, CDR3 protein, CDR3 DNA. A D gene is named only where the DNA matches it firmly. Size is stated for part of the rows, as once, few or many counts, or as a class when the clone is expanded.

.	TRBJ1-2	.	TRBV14	CASSHAGIVGYTF	TGTGCCAGCAGCCATGCAGGGATAGTGGGCTACACCTTC
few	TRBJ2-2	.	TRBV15	CATSRGPVNTGELFF	TGTGCCACCAGCAGAGGTCCGGTAAACACCGGGGAGCTGTTTTTT
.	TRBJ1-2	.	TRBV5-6	CASSSPAGLDYGYTF	TGTGCCAGCAGCTCCCCCGCTGGGCTTGACTATGGCTACACCTTC
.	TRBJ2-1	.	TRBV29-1	CSVRGLATPSYNEQFF	TGCAGCGTCCGAGGCCTAGCAACTCCTTCCTACAATGAGCAGTTCTTC
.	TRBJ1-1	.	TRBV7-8	CASSLIDMNTEAFF	TGTGCCAGCAGCTTAATAGACATGAACACTGAAGCTTTCTTT
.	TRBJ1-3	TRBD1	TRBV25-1	CASRGQGAAGNTIYF	TGTGCCAGCAGGGGACAGGGGGCGGCTGGAAACACCATATATTTT
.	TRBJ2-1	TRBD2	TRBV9	CASSPGTKDNEQFF	TGTGCCAGCAGCCCCGGGACTAAAGACAATGAGCAGTTCTTC
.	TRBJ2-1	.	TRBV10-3	CAISELQGGNEQFF	TGTGCCATCAGTGAATTACAGGGTGGCAATGAGCAGTTCTTC
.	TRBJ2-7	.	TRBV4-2	CASSQDGRAAYEQYF	TGTGCCAGCAGCCAAGATGGGCGGGCTGCCTACGAGCAGTACTTC
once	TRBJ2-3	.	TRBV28	CASSLGTVSTDTQYF	TGTGCCAGCAGTTTAGGGACTGTTAGCACAGATACGCAGTATTTT
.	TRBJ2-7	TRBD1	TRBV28	CASSSPGQIHYEQYF	TGTGCCAGCAGTAGTCCGGGACAGATCCACTACGAGCAGTACTTC
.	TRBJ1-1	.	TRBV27	CASRLRQNTEAFF	TGTGCCAGCAGGCTACGACAGAACACTGAAGCTTTCTTT
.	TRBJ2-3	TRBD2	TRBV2	CASSAGTSGGPARDTQYF	TGTGCCAGCAGCGCCGGGACTAGCGGGGGTCCCGCAAGGGATACGCAGTATTTT
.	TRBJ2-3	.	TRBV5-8	CASSLSEGTDTQYF	TGTGCCAGCAGCTTGTCGGAGGGCACAGATACGCAGTATTTT
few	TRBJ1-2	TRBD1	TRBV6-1	CASSEITILGQGRGGYTF	TGTGCCAGCAGTGAAATAACGATCCTAGGACAGGGCAGAGGCGGCTACACCTTC
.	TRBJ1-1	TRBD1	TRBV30	CAWRVGTGYTEAFF	TGTGCCTGGAGGGTGGGGACAGGGTACACTGAAGCTTTCTTT
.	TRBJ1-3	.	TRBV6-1	CASSGTYSGNTIYF	TGTGCCAGCAGTGGGACTTACTCTGGAAACACCATATATTTT
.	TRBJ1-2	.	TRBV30	CAWSVLPPNYGYTF	TGTGCCTGGAGTGTACTACCCCCTAACTATGGCTACACCTTC
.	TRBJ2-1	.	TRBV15	CATSRVPREHSYNEQFF	TGTGCCACCAGCAGAGTCCCCCGGGAGCACTCCTACAATGAGCAGTTCTTC
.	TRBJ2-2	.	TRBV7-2	CASSLTRATGELFF	TGTGCCAGCAGCTTAACCCGAGCCACCGGGGAGCTGTTTTTT
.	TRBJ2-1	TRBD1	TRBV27	CASRRQGRDEQFF	TGTGCCAGCCGGAGACAGGGTCGGGATGAGCAGTTCTTC
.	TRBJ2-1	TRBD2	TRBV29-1	CSVVLAGYNEQFF	TGCAGCGTTGTGCTAGCGGGATACAATGAGCAGTTCTTC
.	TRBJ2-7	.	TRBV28	CASSLSGAGYEQYF	TGTGCCAGCAGTTTATCAGGGGCAGGCTACGAGCAGTACTTC
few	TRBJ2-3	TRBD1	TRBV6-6	CASSPGQTDTQYF	TGTGCCAGCAGCCCGGGACAGACAGATACGCAGTATTTT
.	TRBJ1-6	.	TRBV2	CASSVERDHSPLHF	TGTGCCAGCAGTGTGGAGCGGGATCATTCACCCCTCCACTTT
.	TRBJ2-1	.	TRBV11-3	CASSLDSSYNEQFF	TGTGCCAGCAGCCTCGACAGTTCCTACAATGAGCAGTTCTTC
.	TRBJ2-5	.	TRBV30	CAWSVFVGAIMETQYF	TGTGCCTGGAGTGTATTCGTGGGAGCGATAATGGAGACCCAGTACTTC
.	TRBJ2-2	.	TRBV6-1	CASSEIVQGTGELFF	TGTGCCAGCAGTGAAATCGTCCAGGGGACCGGGGAGCTGTTTTTT
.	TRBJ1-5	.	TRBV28	CASSLPGVSNQPQHF	TGTGCCAGCAGTTTACCAGGGGTTAGCAATCAGCCCCAGCATTTT
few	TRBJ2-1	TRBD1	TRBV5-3	CARSHRDRGFCEQFF	TGTGCCAGATCCCACCGGGACAGGGGGTTTTGCGAGCAGTTCTTC
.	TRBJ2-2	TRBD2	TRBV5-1	CASSSSLAGGVTGELFF	TGCGCCAGCAGCTCGTCACTAGCGGGAGGTGTGACCGGGGAGCTGTTTTTT
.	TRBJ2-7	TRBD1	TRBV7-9	CASVAYTSRDRGIYEQYF	TGTGCCAGCGTAGCCTATACCTCAAGGGACAGGGGGATATACGAGCAGTACTTC
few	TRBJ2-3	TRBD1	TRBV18	CASSTQGYTDTQYF	TGTGCCAGCTCAACACAGGGGTACACAGATACGCAGTATTTT
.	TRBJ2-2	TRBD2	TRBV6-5	CASSWTSGNTGELFF	TGTGCCAGCAGCTGGACTAGCGGGAACACCGGGGAGCTGTTTTTT
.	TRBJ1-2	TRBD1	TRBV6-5	CASSLQGAEGYTF	TGTGCCAGCAGTTTACAGGGGGCAGAAGGCTACACCTTC
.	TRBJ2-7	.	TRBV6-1	CASRNKGANPYEQYF	TGTGCCAGCAGGAACAAAGGGGCCAACCCATACGAGCAGTACTTC
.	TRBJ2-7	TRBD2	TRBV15	CATSRGLAGGSYEQYF	TGTGCCACCAGCAGGGGACTAGCGGGAGGCTCCTACGAGCAGTACTTC
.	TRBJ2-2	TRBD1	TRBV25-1	CASSEWTGGTGELFF	TGTGCCAGCAGTGAATGGACAGGGGGCACCGGGGAGCTGTTTTTT
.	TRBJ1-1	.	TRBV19	CASRPQGGGTEAFF	TGTGCCAGTAGACCCCAGGGCGGGGGCACTGAAGCTTTCTTT
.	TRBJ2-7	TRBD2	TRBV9	CASSVGTSGYEQYF	TGTGCCAGCAGCGTGGGGACTAGCGGCTACGAGCAGTACTTC
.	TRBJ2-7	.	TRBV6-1	CASRTAYEQYF	TGTGCCAGCAGAACAGCCTACGAGCAGTACTTC
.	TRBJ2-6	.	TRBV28	CASSLGANVLTF	TGTGCCAGCAGTCTTGGGGCCAACGTCCTGACTTTC
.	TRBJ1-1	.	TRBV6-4	CAQVGGAGRNTEAFF	TGTGCCCAGGTAGGGGGGGCGGGCCGGAACACTGAAGCTTTCTTT
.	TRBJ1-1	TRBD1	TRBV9	CASSASRGPSTEAFF	TGTGCCAGCAGCGCCTCCAGGGGGCCGAGCACTGAAGCTTTCTTT
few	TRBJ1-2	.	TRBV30	CAWRMDSLANYGYTF	TGTGCCTGGAGAATGGACAGTTTAGCTAACTATGGCTACACCTTC
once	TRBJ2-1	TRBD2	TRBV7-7	CASSLRLAGGPEFF	TGTGCTAGCAGCTTGAGACTAGCGGGAGGGCCAGAGTTCTTC